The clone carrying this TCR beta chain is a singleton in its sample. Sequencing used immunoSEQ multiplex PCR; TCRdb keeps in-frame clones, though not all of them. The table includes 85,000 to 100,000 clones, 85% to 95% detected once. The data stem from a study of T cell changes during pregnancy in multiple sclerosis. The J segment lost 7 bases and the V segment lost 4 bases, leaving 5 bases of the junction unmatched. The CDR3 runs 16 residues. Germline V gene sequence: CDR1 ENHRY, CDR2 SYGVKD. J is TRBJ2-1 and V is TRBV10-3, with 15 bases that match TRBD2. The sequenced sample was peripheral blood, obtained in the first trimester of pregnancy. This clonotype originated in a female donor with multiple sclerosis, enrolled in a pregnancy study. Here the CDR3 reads CAISGRTSGRGNEQFF. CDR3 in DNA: TGTGCCATCAGTGGTAGGACTAGCGGGAGGGGTAATGAGCAGTTCTTC.